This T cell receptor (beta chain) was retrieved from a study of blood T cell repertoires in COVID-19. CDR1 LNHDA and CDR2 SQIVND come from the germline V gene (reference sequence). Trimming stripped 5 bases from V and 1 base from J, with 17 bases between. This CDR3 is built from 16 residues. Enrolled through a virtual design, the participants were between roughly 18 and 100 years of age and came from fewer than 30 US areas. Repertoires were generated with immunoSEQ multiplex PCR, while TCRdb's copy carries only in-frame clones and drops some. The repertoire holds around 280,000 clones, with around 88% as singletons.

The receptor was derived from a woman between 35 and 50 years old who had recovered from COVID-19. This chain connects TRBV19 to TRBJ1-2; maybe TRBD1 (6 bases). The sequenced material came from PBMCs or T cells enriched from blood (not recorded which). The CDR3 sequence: CASSLYRTVNNYGYTF. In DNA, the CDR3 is TGTGCCAGTAGTCTATATCGGACAGTTAATAACTATGGCTACACCTTC.